One sample yielded the 23 T cell receptor beta chains listed below, sequenced in a study of cytomegalovirus exposure and HLA in healthy donors. This PCR relied on a set of 60 Vbeta primers and 13 Jbeta primers. Measured with immunoSEQ multiplex PCR; TCRdb has only the in-frame clones, and not every one. Among 150,000 to 200,000 clones listed, 65% to 85% were seen once. Material for sequencing was PBMCs. The receptors derive from a middle-aged woman in good health and CMV-seropositive.

The V gene is TRBV29-1, the J gene TRBJ2-1; 13 positions agree with TRBD2. This CDR3 is built from 13 residues. The J segment lost 6 bases and the V segment lost 7 bases, leaving 3 bases of the junction unmatched. Per the germline V gene, CDR1 is SQVTM and CDR2 is ANQGSEA. The CDR3 loop reads CSGGLAGANEQFF. CDR3 DNA sequence: TGCAGCGGAGGACTAGCGGGGGCCAATGAGCAGTTCTTC.

CDR3 protein: CASSLYRGSYEQYF. The CDR3 bases are TGTGCCAGCAGTTTATACCGAGGATCCTACGAGCAGTACTTC. The chain carries TRBV27 and TRBJ2-7, with D uncertain. The ends were cut back, 1 base at V and 1 base at J, with 8 bases in the middle. The CDR3 runs 14 residues. Germline V gives CDR1 MNHEY, CDR2 SMNVEV (reference sequence).

This chain connects TRBV28 to TRBJ1-4, with D maybe TRBD1 (5 bases). CDR1 is MDHEN and CDR2 is SYDVKM in the germline V gene. The CDR3 runs 12 residues. In DNA, the CDR3 is TGTGTCGCGGGGCGGAGTAATGAAAAACTGTTTTTT. This gives the protein CVAGRSNEKLFF. The full variable domain, rest sourced from reference TRBV28 and TRBJ1-4, is DVKVTQSSRYLVKRTGEKVFLECVQDMDHENMFWYRQDPGLGLRLIYFSYDVKMKEKGDIPEGYSVSREKKERFSLILESASTNQTSMYLCVAGRSNEKLFFGSGTQLSVL.

The rearrangement links TRBV18 to TRBJ1-2; 8 bases match TRBD1. The junction had 8 bases not matched to a gene; V was cut back by 5 bases and J by 6 bases. This CDR3 is 14 amino acids long. Germline CDR1 KGHSH, CDR2 LQKENI. The CDR3 DNA sequence: TGTGCCAGCTCATCCCCGCGGACAGGGAATGGCTACACCTTC. Translated, it gives CASSSPRTGNGYTF.

The chain has TRBV5-1 and TRBJ2-2; TRBD1 agrees at 7 bases. CDR3 length: 15 residues. The junction had 10 bases not matched to a gene; V was cut back by 6 bases and J by 5 bases. From germline, CDR1 is SGHRS and CDR2 YFSETQ. CDR3 protein: CASTTGQIMTGELFF. The DNA of the CDR3 is TGCGCCAGCACCACGGGACAGATAATGACCGGGGAGCTGTTTTTT.

This clone has only one observation. This chain connects TRBV2 to TRBJ1-1, with D tentatively TRBD1 (5 bases). The germline CDR1 and CDR2 sequences are SNHLY and FYNNEI. The length of the CDR3 is 15 residues. V was clipped by 1 base and J by 2 bases, with 11 bases between them. CDR3: CASSEGGLRNTEAFF. CDR3 nucleotides: TGTGCCAGCAGTGAAGGGGGCTTACGTAACACTGAAGCTTTCTTT.

This clone was picked up one time. The rearrangement uses TRBV30 and TRBJ2-5; D ambiguous. Between the trimmed V and J ends, which lost 2 bases and 2 bases, there was a span of 12 bases. CDR1 and CDR2 (germline): GTSNPN, SVGIG (reference sequence). The CDR3 totals 14 residues. CDR3 protein: CAWSRASVQETQYF. The CDR3 nucleotides read TGTGCCTGGAGTAGAGCGTCTGTACAAGAGACCCAGTACTTC.

V gene TRBV5-4 combines with J gene TRBJ1-1, with 8 bases aligning to TRBD1. The CDR3 is 15 residues long. The V segment lost 0 bases and the J segment 6 bases; nucleotides outside the gene matches: 7. CDR1 and CDR2 from the germline V gene are SGHNT and YYREEE (reference sequence). In DNA, the CDR3 is TGTGCCAGCAGCTTGGCCCAGGGGGCGCGGGCTGAAGCTTTCTTT. It is translated as CASSLAQGARAEAFF.

The chain links TRBV7-2 to TRBJ2-1, with D perhaps matching TRBD2 (6 bases). V was pared by 6 bases and J by 2 bases, with 14 bases between. CDR1 is SGHTA, CDR2 FQGNSA, per germline. CDR3 length: 15 amino acids. This CDR3 reads CASRAGTFTYNEQFF. The CDR3 nucleotides read TGTGCCAGCAGAGCCGGGACTTTTACCTACAATGAGCAGTTCTTC.

The chain couples TRBV11-2 to TRBJ1-1; unclear D gene. Looked up from germline, CDR1 is SGHAT and CDR2 is FQNNGV. This CDR3 comprises 11 residues. Between the trimmed V and J ends, which lost 8 bases and 6 bases, there was a span of 10 bases. Here the CDR3 DNA reads TGTGCCAGCCATGAAACTGCTGAAGCTTTCTTT. This gives the protein CASHETAEAFF.

The J gene is TRBJ1-2, the V gene TRBV6-1; 8 bases align to TRBD1. The CDR3 has 12 amino acids. The trim removed 6 bases at V and 6 bases at J, leaving 3 bases unmatched. Germline CDR1 is MNHNS and CDR2 is SASEGT. CDR3 coding DNA: TGTGCCAGCAGAGCAGGGGGCGATGGCTACACCTTC. It specifies CASRAGGDGYTF.

The rearrangement joins TRBV19 to TRBJ1-1; tentatively, D is TRBD1 (5 bases). V lost 1 base, J lost 4 bases, and 7 bases lay in between. Germline CDR1 is LNHDA and CDR2 is SQIVND (reference sequence). The CDR3 spans 13 residues. In nucleotides, the CDR3 is TGTGCCAGTAGTATAGGAAGGGGCACTGAAGCTTTCTTT. Residues: CASSIGRGTEAFF.

This sequence joins TRBV27 and TRBJ2-5, with 16 nucleotides matching TRBD2. The CDR3 covers 16 residues. Germline CDR1 reads MNHEY; CDR2 reads SMNVEV (reference sequence). The ends lost 6 bases at V and 5 bases at J; junction bases unmatched: 6. CDR3 sequence reads: CASSLGLAGGMETQYF. The CDR3 DNA reads as TGTGCCAGCAGCTTGGGACTAGCGGGGGGGATGGAGACCCAGTACTTC.

The table lists this clone with a few counts. This sequence joins TRBV28 and TRBJ1-4, with 9 bases identical to TRBD1. Germline loops: CDR1 MDHEN, CDR2 SYDVKM. The V segment lost 5 bases and the J segment 8 bases; nucleotides outside the gene matches: 6. This CDR3 is built from 14 residues. This CDR3 reads CASSPPGTGEKLFF. CDR3 sequence (DNA): TGTGCCAGCAGTCCCCCCGGGACAGGGGAAAAACTGTTTTTT.

In this sample, this clone turned up once. The chain couples TRBV5-1 to TRBJ2-7, with TRBD1 identical over 11 bases. Germline CDR1 reads SGHRS; CDR2 reads YFSETQ. Trimming took 4 bases from V and 2 from J; bases not matched to a gene: 2. The CDR3 is 14 amino acids. The chain's CDR3 is CASSRDRGAYEQYF. CDR3 nucleotides: TGCGCCAGCAGCCGGGACAGGGGGGCCTACGAGCAGTACTTC.

The chain combines TRBV28 with TRBJ2-6; D may be TRBD2 (7 bases). The CDR3 covers 18 residues. Trimming removed 6 bases from V and 0 bases from J, with 18 bases in between. Germline lookup yields CDR1 MDHEN and CDR2 SYDVKM. CDR3 sequence: CASSVRGASLSGANVLTF. The CDR3 coding sequence is TGTGCCAGCAGCGTACGGGGGGCGAGTCTCTCTGGGGCCAACGTCCTGACTTTC.

The rearrangement links TRBV19 to TRBJ2-2; D perhaps matches TRBD2 (5 bases). The V and J ends lost 0 bases and 9 bases respectively, with 11 bases between them. CDR1 LNHDA and CDR2 SQIVND come from the germline V gene (reference sequence). This CDR3 region has 14 residues. Here the CDR3 reads CASSIDPSSWELFF. DNA of the CDR3: TGTGCCAGTAGTATAGATCCCTCTAGCTGGGAGCTGTTTTTT.

The chain combines TRBV28 with TRBJ2-3; 11 bases fit TRBD2. The CDR3 consists of 14 residues. Germline V gene data show CDR1 as MDHEN and CDR2 as SYDVKM. The J segment lost 3 bases and the V segment lost 6 bases, leaving 2 bases of the junction unmatched. CDR3 nucleotides: TGTGCCAGCAGGCTAGCGGGGGGTACAGATACGCAGTATTTT. It is translated as CASRLAGGTDTQYF. Together with reference TRBV28 and TRBJ2-3, the CDR3 gives the full variable domain: DVKVTQSSRYLVKRTGEKVFLECVQDMDHENMFWYRQDPGLGLRLIYFSYDVKMKEKGDIPEGYSVSREKKERFSLILESASTNQTSMYLCASRLAGGTDTQYFGPGTRLTVL.

The chain couples TRBV5-1 to TRBJ2-3; the D gene is possibly TRBD1 (6 bases). The ends were cut back, 0 bases at V and 9 bases at J, with 14 bases in the middle. The CDR3 extends over 14 amino acids. Germline V gene sequence: CDR1 SGHRS, CDR2 YFSETQ. The CDR3 DNA reads TGCGCCAGCAGCTTGGCCCAAGGGGGATCGACGCAGTATTTT. Its protein product is CASSLAQGGSTQYF.

CDR3 sequence (DNA): TGTGCCAGCAGCTTAGCGGGACAGGGATTGGATGAAGCTTTCTTT. The encoded protein is CASSLAGQGLDEAFF. The chain is built from TRBV7-6 and TRBJ1-1; 9 nucleotides agree with TRBD1. V lost 0 bases to trimming and J lost 7 bases; unmatched junction nucleotides: 6. This CDR3 comprises 15 residues. Per germline, CDR1 SGHVS and CDR2 FNYEAQ.

The chain links TRBV5-1 to TRBJ2-1, with TRBD2 matching 13 bases. The CDR3 spans 15 residues. Per the germline V gene, CDR1 is SGHRS and CDR2 is YFSETQ. The V segment lost 2 bases and the J segment 9 bases; nucleotides outside the gene matches: 5. CDR3 amino acids: CASSLLAGGQSEQFF. CDR3 DNA: TGCGCCAGCAGCTTACTAGCGGGGGGGCAGAGTGAGCAGTTCTTC.

With regard to this clone: The same CDR3 also results from other DNA sequences found in this sample. This chain connects TRBV7-6 to TRBJ2-2; D is uncertain. Germline CDR1 is SGHVS and CDR2 is FNYEAQ. The V gene lost 1 base and the J gene lost 2 bases, with 8 bases spanning the gap. The CDR3 is 15 residues long. CDR3 in amino acids: CASSLVGGNTGELFF. The CDR3 nucleotides read TGTGCCAGCAGCTTAGTAGGCGGTAACACCGGGGAGCTGTTTTTT.

The chain links TRBV28 to TRBJ2-1; D is perhaps TRBD1 (5 bases). The CDR3 sequence is 17 residues long. V dropped 4 bases and J dropped 6 bases, with 22 bases sitting between them. CDR1 and CDR2 from the germline V gene are MDHEN and SYDVKM. CDR3 nucleotide sequence: TGTGCCAGCAGTTCTACTCTGGGCGGACACCCTCTCAATGAGCAGTTCTTC. This codes for CASSSTLGGHPLNEQFF.